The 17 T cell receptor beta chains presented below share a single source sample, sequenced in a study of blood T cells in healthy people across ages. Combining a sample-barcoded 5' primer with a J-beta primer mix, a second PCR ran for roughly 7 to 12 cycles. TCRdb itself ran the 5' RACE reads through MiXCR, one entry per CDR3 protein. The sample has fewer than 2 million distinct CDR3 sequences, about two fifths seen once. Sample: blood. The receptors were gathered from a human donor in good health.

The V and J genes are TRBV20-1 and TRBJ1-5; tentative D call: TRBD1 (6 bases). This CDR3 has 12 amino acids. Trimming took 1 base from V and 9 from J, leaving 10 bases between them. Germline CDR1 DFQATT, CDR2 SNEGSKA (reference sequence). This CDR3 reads CSARGGQPPQHF. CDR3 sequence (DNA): TGCAGTGCTAGAGGCGGACAGCCGCCCCAGCATTTT.

The CDR3 region is CSAKPMAGGSPGYEQYF. In nucleotides, the CDR3 is TGCAGTGCCAAACCTATGGCGGGGGGCTCACCAGGGTACGAGCAGTACTTC. The chain carries TRBV20-1 and TRBJ2-7; TRBD2 matches at 8 bases. V shed 6 bases, J shed 4 bases, and the junction held 20 bases outside the gene matches. There are 17 residues in the CDR3. Germline-derived CDR1 and CDR2 are DFQATT and SNEGSKA (reference sequence).

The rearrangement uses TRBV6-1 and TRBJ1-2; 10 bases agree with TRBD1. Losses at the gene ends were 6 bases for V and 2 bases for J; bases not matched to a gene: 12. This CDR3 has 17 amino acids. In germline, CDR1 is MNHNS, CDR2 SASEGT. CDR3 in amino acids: CASRSLHRGQGNYGYTF. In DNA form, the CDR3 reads TGTGCCAGCAGGTCCCTCCATCGGGGACAGGGGAACTATGGCTACACCTTC.

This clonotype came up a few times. CDR3 loop: CASSPTGVGSSTDTQYF. CDR3 nucleotide sequence: TGCGCCAGCAGCCCCACGGGGGTGGGTTCTAGCACAGATACGCAGTATTTT. The V and J genes are TRBV4-3 and TRBJ2-3, with D possibly being TRBD2 (6 bases). Trimming shortened V by 4 bases and J by 0 bases, and 17 bases separated the two germline ends. From germline, CDR1 is LGHNA and CDR2 YSLEER. The CDR3 consists of 17 residues.

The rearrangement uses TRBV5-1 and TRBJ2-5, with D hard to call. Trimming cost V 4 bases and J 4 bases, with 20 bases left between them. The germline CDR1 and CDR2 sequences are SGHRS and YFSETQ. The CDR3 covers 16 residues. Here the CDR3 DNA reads TGCGCCAGCAGCGCCCCCCACACAAGGGTTGGAGAGACCCAGTACTTC. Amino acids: CASSAPHTRVGETQYF.

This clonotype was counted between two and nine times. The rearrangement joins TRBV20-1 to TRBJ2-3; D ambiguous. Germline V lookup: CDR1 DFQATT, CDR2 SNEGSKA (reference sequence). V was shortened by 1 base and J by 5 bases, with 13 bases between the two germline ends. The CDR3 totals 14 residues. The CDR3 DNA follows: TGCAGTGCTAGAGCTGAAGGGTTGGGAGATACGCAGTATTTT. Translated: CSARAEGLGDTQYF.

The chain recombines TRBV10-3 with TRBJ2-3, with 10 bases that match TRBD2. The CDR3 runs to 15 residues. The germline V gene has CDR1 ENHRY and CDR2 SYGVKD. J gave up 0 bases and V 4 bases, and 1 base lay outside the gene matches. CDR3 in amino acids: CAISGAGGSTDTQYF. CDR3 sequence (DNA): TGTGCCATCAGTGGAGCGGGAGGGAGCACAGATACGCAGTATTTT.

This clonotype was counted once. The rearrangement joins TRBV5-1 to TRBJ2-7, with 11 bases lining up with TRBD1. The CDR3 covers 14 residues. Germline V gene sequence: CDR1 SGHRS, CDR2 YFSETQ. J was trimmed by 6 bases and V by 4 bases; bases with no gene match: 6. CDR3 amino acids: CASSNPGTGGEQYF. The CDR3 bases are TGCGCCAGCAGCAATCCAGGGACAGGGGGCGAGCAGTACTTC.

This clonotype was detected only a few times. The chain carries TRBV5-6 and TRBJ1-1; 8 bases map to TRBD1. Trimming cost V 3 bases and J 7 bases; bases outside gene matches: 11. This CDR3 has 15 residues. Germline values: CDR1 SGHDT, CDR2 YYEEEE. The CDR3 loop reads CASSSKDRARGEAFF. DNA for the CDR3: TGTGCCAGCAGCTCAAAGGACAGGGCTAGGGGTGAAGCTTTCTTT.

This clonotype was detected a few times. The CDR3 DNA reads as TGCAGCGTTGTGGGGACAGGGGTAGCGGATGAGCAGTTCTTC. Translated: CSVVGTGVADEQFF. This chain uses TRBV29-1 with TRBJ2-1; 10 bases line up with TRBD1. Germline V gene data show CDR1 as SQVTM and CDR2 as ANQGSEA. This CDR3 has 14 amino acids. Trimming cost V 4 bases and J 8 bases; bases outside gene matches: 8.

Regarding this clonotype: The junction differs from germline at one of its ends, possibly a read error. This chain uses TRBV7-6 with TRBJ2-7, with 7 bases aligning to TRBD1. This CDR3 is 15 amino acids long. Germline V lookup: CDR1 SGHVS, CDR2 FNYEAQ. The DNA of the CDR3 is TGTGATGGCAGCGTCAGGACAGGAGGTTTCTACGAGCAGTACTTT. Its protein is CDGSVRTGGFYEQYF.

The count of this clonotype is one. In nucleotides, the CDR3 is TGTGCCAGCAGCACCGCGGGGGGCGCTTACAATGAGCAGTTCTTC. Translation: CASSTAGGAYNEQFF. The genes are TRBV27 and TRBJ2-1; 8 bases match TRBD2. V dropped 6 bases and J dropped 4; count of bases not matched to a gene: 8. Germline-derived CDR1 and CDR2 are MNHEY and SMNVEV (reference sequence). The CDR3 runs 15 residues.

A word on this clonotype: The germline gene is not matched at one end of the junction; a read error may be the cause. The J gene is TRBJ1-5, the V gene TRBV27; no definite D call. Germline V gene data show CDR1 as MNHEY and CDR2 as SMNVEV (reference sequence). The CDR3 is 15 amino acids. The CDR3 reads CDSRNLRDSNQPQHF. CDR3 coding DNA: TGTGACAGCAGGAACCTCCGGGATAGCAATCAGCCCCAGCATTTT.

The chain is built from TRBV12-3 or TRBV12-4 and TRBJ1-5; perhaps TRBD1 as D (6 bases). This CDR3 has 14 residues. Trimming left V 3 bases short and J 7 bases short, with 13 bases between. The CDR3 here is CASSFEQGGQPQHF. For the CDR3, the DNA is TGTGCCAGCAGTTTCGAACAGGGAGGACAGCCCCAGCATTTT.

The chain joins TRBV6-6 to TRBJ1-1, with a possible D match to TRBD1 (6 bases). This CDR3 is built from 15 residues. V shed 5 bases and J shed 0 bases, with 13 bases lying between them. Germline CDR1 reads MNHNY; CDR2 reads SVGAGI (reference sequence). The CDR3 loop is CASSTRGGLNTEAFF. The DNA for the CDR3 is TGTGCCAGCAGTACTCGCGGGGGGCTGAACACTGAAGCTTTCTTT.

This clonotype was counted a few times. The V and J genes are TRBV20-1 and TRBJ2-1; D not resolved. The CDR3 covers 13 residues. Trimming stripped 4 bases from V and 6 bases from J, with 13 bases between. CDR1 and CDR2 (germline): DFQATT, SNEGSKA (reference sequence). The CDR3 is CSAIRQTGNEQFF. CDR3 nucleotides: TGCAGTGCTATCCGGCAAACCGGCAATGAGCAGTTCTTC.

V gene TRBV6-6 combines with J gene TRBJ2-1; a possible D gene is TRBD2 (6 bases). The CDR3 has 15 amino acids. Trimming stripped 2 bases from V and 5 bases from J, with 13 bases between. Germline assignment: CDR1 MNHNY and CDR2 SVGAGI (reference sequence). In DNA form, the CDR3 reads TGTGCCAGCAGTTACCCGGGACTGACAAACAATGAGCAGTTCTTC. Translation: CASSYPGLTNNEQFF.